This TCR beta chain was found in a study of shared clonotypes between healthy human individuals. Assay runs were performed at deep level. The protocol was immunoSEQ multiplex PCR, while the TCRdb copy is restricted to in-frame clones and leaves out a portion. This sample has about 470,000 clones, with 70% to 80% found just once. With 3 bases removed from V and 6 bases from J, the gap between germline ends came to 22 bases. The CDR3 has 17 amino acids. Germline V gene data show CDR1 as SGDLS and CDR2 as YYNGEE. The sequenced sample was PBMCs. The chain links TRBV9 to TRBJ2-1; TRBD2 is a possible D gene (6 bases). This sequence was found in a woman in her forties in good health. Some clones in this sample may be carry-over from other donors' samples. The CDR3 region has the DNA TGTGCCAGCAGCGCCGAGCCTGGAGAGCTGGGGGGCAATGAGCAGTTCTTC. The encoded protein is CASSAEPGELGGNEQFF.